This T cell receptor beta chain was recovered during a study of blood T cell repertoires in COVID-19. Looking at the study overall: Sites in the United States, Italy and Spain provided acute and convalescent COVID-19 samples.

Per the original methods: Scientists estimated how many nucleated cells there were by amplifying reference gene primers. The method was immunoSEQ multiplex PCR; TCRdb's version includes in-frame clones alone and lacks a portion of them. V, J and clone size are taken as reported in that table, and D and trimming were inferred from the DNA itself. The table includes more than 90,000 clones, over 80% detected once. This clone was detected once. The specimen was peripheral blood. This TCR was recovered from a man aged 50 to 59 with acute or convalescent COVID-19.

CDR3 bases: TGTGCCAGCAGTTACCCGAGTGGACAGGGGAGCGGGACCCAGTACTTC. This codes for CASSYPSGQGSGTQYF. This chain uses TRBV6-2 or TRBV6-3 with TRBJ2-5; 9 bases map to TRBD1. The germline V gene has CDR1 MNHEY and CDR2 SVGEGT. The CDR3 is made up of 16 amino acids. V shed 2 bases and J 7 bases; nucleotides not matched to a gene: 11.